The clone carrying this TCR beta chain was seen once. Its antigen is not known. This entry is derived from a study of cytomegalovirus exposure and HLA in healthy donors. Findings and caveats of the study: It was reported that the classifier diagnosed cytomegalovirus status with high specificity and sensitivity in both the original and validation cohorts. The study listed 164 cytomegalovirus-associated TCR beta chains. In vitro testing confirmed three CMV-associated chains as specific for CMV antigens.

Profiling relied on immunoSEQ multiplex PCR, and the TCRdb table lists in-frame clones only, not all of them. This table holds about 150,000 clones, roughly 87% found once. V dropped 4 bases and J dropped 11 bases, with 12 bases sitting between them. Germline V gene sequence: CDR1 SGHAT, CDR2 FQNNGV. This CDR3 contains 13 residues. The clonotype originates from a woman in her late teens or twenties in good health and CMV-seropositive. Sequencing was performed on PBMCs. This chain joins TRBV11-2 and TRBJ1-6; possibly TRBD1 for D (5 bases). In nucleotides, the CDR3 is TGTGCCAGCAGCTCAAGATCAGGGACACCCCTCCACTTT. Amino acids: CASSSRSGTPLHF.